The rows below give T cell receptor beta chains drawn from one sample of a study of blood T cell repertoires in COVID-19. Some clones are missing from TCRdb's copy, which holds only in-frame ones; the method was immunoSEQ multiplex PCR. The repertoire includes under 250,000 clones, approximately 85% of them detected once, and approximately 8.2% sits in the top ten. The sequenced sample consisted of PBMCs or T cells enriched from blood (not recorded which). Receptors were obtained from a woman between 45 and 65 years old with acute COVID-19. The conserved cysteine and the conserved F or W are not part of the CDR3 here. Clone size is stated in some rows and not others, as once, few, many or a class when expanded.

clone_size: -; j_call: TRBJ1-5; v_call: TRBV3-1/TRBV3-2; cdr3_aa: ASSPRQGGNQPQH
clone_size: -; j_call: TRBJ1-1; v_call: TRBV7-2; cdr3_aa: ASSPAGIGPNTEAF
clone_size: few; j_call: TRBJ2-5; v_call: TRBV19; cdr3_aa: ASSISNGGGETQY
clone_size: -; j_call: TRBJ1-1; v_call: TRBV19; cdr3_aa: ASRADGSTEAF
clone_size: -; j_call: TRBJ1-1; v_call: TRBV4-3; cdr3_aa: ASSQDPSPEAF
clone_size: -; j_call: TRBJ2-3; v_call: TRBV29-1; cdr3_aa: SAGQGSTDTQY
clone_size: once; j_call: TRBJ1-6; v_call: TRBV14; cdr3_aa: ASSQGGLFSYNSPLH
clone_size: -; j_call: TRBJ2-7; v_call: TRBV18; cdr3_aa: ASSPGTGPYEQY
clone_size: -; j_call: TRBJ1-5; v_call: TRBV5-6; cdr3_aa: ASSKGHISNQPQH
clone_size: once; j_call: TRBJ1-4; v_call: TRBV30; cdr3_aa: AWSAREEKLF
clone_size: -; j_call: TRBJ2-7; v_call: TRBV2; cdr3_aa: ASSGTTSSYEQY
clone_size: -; j_call: TRBJ2-1; v_call: TRBV24-1; cdr3_aa: ATSDRSGTSHNEQF
clone_size: -; j_call: TRBJ2-7; v_call: TRBV6-5; cdr3_aa: ASSYNKDYEQY
clone_size: -; j_call: TRBJ1-2; v_call: TRBV30; cdr3_aa: AQVGQGDYT
clone_size: once; j_call: TRBJ2-3; v_call: TRBV18; cdr3_aa: ASSPLQGLGTDTQY
clone_size: -; j_call: TRBJ1-2; v_call: TRBV6-6; cdr3_aa: ASSYSPTITYGYT
clone_size: -; j_call: TRBJ2-2; v_call: TRBV4-1; cdr3_aa: ASSQTESTGELF
clone_size: -; j_call: TRBJ1-4; v_call: TRBV14; cdr3_aa: ASRPHTPTEATNEKLF
clone_size: -; j_call: TRBJ1-2; v_call: TRBV7-9; cdr3_aa: ASTLPGQGAGYT
clone_size: -; j_call: TRBJ1-1; v_call: TRBV5-1; cdr3_aa: ASSLDSRNTEAF
clone_size: -; j_call: TRBJ2-3; v_call: TRBV5-1; cdr3_aa: ASSPGTSGGAGTQY
clone_size: -; j_call: TRBJ1-1; v_call: TRBV11-2; cdr3_aa: ASSRTVNTEAF
clone_size: -; j_call: TRBJ2-7; v_call: TRBV30; cdr3_aa: AWSVGSGKNYEQY
clone_size: -; j_call: TRBJ1-1; v_call: TRBV27; cdr3_aa: ASSLWDRGVAF
clone_size: -; j_call: TRBJ2-7; v_call: TRBV18; cdr3_aa: ASSPPGQEAYEQY
clone_size: -; j_call: TRBJ2-5; v_call: TRBV27; cdr3_aa: ASGLAKETQY
clone_size: -; j_call: TRBJ2-6; v_call: TRBV30; cdr3_aa: AWSVRSSGANVLT
clone_size: -; j_call: TRBJ2-2; v_call: TRBV5-4; cdr3_aa: ASSFGTTNTGELF
clone_size: -; j_call: TRBJ2-2; v_call: TRBV3-1/TRBV3-2; cdr3_aa: ASSQTGNTGELF
clone_size: -; j_call: TRBJ1-2; v_call: TRBV6-5; cdr3_aa: ASQWTGGLVGYT
clone_size: -; j_call: TRBJ1-1; v_call: TRBV5-1; cdr3_aa: ASSLAWNTEAF
clone_size: once; j_call: TRBJ1-1; v_call: TRBV3-1/TRBV3-2; cdr3_aa: ASSQAVRLNTEAF
clone_size: -; j_call: TRBJ2-2; v_call: TRBV9; cdr3_aa: ASSVDLAGGDTGELF
clone_size: -; j_call: TRBJ1-1; v_call: TRBV12-3/TRBV12-4; cdr3_aa: ASSQGARAF
clone_size: -; j_call: TRBJ1-5; v_call: TRBV19; cdr3_aa: ASSIPGDRSNQPQH
clone_size: -; j_call: TRBJ2-7; v_call: TRBV4-3; cdr3_aa: ASSLLPPIFLTYEQY
clone_size: -; j_call: TRBJ2-2; v_call: TRBV6-5; cdr3_aa: ASNHGGAGTGELF
clone_size: -; j_call: TRBJ1-2; v_call: TRBV6-2/TRBV6-3; cdr3_aa: ASSRQGNYGYT
clone_size: -; j_call: TRBJ1-2; v_call: TRBV3-1/TRBV3-2; cdr3_aa: ASSPGQESGYGYT
clone_size: -; j_call: TRBJ1-2; v_call: TRBV11-2; cdr3_aa: ASSVDRGNGYT
clone_size: -; j_call: TRBJ1-4; v_call: TRBV30; cdr3_aa: AWSMETGDEKLF
clone_size: -; j_call: TRBJ1-3; v_call: TRBV4-2; cdr3_aa: ASSQVAAGQGARGNTIY
clone_size: -; j_call: TRBJ2-1; v_call: TRBV10-3; cdr3_aa: AISDPTGTSGGNEQF
clone_size: -; j_call: TRBJ1-5; v_call: TRBV30; cdr3_aa: AWSSQTNQPQH
clone_size: -; j_call: TRBJ2-7; v_call: TRBV19; cdr3_aa: ASSLRQGVYEQY
clone_size: -; j_call: TRBJ2-7; v_call: TRBV5-1; cdr3_aa: ASSPMGLAGGPEQY
clone_size: -; j_call: TRBJ1-2; v_call: TRBV4-3; cdr3_aa: ASSRIDSNYGYT
clone_size: -; j_call: TRBJ1-3; v_call: TRBV19; cdr3_aa: ASRPSGVSSGNTIY
clone_size: once; j_call: TRBJ1-5; v_call: TRBV4-1; cdr3_aa: ASSQDPGASWQPQH
clone_size: -; j_call: TRBJ1-2; v_call: TRBV7-2; cdr3_aa: ASSLDRGRSYGYT
clone_size: -; j_call: TRBJ2-3; v_call: TRBV7-9; cdr3_aa: ASSRDSSTDTQY
clone_size: -; j_call: TRBJ1-2; v_call: TRBV30; cdr3_aa: AWRFQGAGGYT
clone_size: -; j_call: TRBJ2-7; v_call: TRBV6-5; cdr3_aa: ASRAGLSSYEQY